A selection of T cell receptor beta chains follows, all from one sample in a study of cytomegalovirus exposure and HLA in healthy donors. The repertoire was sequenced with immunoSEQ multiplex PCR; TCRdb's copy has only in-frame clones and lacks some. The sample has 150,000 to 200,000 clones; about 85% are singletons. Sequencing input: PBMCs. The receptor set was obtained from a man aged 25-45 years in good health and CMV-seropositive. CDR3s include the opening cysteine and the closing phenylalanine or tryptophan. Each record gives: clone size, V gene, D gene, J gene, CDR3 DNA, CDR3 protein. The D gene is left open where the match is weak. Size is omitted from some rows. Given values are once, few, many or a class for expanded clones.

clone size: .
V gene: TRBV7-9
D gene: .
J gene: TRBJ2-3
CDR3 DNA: TGTGCCAGCAGCCCCGGGGTCGCAGATACGCAGTATTTT
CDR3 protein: CASSPGVADTQYF

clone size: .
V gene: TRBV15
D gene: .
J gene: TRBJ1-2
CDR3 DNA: TGTGCCACCAGCGGCCTGGGCAGCTACGATGGCTACACCTTC
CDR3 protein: CATSGLGSYDGYTF

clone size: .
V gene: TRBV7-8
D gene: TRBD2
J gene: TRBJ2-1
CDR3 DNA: TGTGCCAGCAGCCTCATAGCGGGAGGGCCTAGGGATGAGCAGTTCTTC
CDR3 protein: CASSLIAGGPRDEQFF

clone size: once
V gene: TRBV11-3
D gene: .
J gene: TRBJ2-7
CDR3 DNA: TGTGCCAGCAGCTCTCGGTCTAGTGGCTCCTACGAGCAGTACTTC
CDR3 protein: CASSSRSSGSYEQYF

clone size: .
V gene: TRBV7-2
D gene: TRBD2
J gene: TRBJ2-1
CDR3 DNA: TGTGCCAGCAGCTTGAGCGGGACGCAAGTCGGTGAGCAGTTCTTC
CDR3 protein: CASSLSGTQVGEQFF

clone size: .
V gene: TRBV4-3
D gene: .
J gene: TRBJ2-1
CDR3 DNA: TGCGCCAGCAGCCACGCCCGAGACAGGCGGAATGAGCAGTTCTTC
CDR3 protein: CASSHARDRRNEQFF

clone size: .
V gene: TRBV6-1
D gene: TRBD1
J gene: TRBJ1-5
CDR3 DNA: TGTGCCAGCAGTGTTACCCGACAGGGGTTTATGAAAAGGCAGCCCCAGCATTTT
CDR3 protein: CASSVTRQGFMKRQPQHF

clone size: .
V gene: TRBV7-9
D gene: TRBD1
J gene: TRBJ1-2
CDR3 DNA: TGTGCCAGCAGCATAATGGACAGGTCAAGCTACACCTTC
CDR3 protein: CASSIMDRSSYTF

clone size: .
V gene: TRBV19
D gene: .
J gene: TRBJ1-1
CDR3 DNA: TGTGCCAGTAGTATAGAGGGCCACAACACTGAAGCTTTCTTT
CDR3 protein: CASSIEGHNTEAFF

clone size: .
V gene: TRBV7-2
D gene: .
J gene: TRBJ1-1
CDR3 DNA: TGTGCCAGCAGCTTTGGGGGCGGCTCCATGAACACTGAAGCTTTCTTT
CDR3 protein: CASSFGGGSMNTEAFF

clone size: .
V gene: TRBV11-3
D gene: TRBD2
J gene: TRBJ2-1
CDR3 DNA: TGTGCCAGCAGCTTCCCCACTAGCGGGGGGGACAATGAGCAGTTCTTC
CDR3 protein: CASSFPTSGGDNEQFF

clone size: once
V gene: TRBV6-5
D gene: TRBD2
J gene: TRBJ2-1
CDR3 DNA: TGTGCCAGCAGTTCCCCAGCGGGACGGTACAATGAGCAGTTCTTC
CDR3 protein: CASSSPAGRYNEQFF

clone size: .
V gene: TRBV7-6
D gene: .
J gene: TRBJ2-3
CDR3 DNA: TGTGCCAGCAGCACGGGACTTTCGGCAGATACGCAGTATTTT
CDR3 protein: CASSTGLSADTQYF

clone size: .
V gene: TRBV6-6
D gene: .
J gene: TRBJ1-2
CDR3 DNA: TGTGCCAGCAGTTACTCGGCGGAGAACTATGGCTACACCTTC
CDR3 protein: CASSYSAENYGYTF

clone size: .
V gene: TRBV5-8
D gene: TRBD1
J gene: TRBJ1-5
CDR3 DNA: TGTGCCAGCAGCATTACGGACAGGGTGGGTCAGCCCCAGCATTTT
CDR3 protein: CASSITDRVGQPQHF

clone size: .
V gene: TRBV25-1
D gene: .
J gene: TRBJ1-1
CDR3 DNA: TGTGCCAGCAGAGCCACTGAAGCTTTCTTT
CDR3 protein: CASRATEAFF

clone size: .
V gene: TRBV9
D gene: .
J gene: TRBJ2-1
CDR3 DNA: TGTGCCAGCAGCAAGTCCGGGACGGGAGACTACAATGAGCAGTTCTTC
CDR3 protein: CASSKSGTGDYNEQFF

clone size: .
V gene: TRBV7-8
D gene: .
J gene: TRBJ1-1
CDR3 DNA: TGTGCCAGCAGCTCTGAGAGAGCGGGCTTGAAGATGAACACTGAAGCTCTCTTT
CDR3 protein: CASSSERAGLKMNTEALF

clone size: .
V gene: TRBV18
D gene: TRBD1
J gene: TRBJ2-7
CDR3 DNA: TGTGCCAGCTCCCCTTTAGGTAGGGACAGGGCACTGAACGAGCAGTACTTC
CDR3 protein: CASSPLGRDRALNEQYF

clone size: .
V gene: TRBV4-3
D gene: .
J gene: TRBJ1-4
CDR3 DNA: TGCGCCAGCAGCCAAGAATGGAGGGCCTTTGCAACTAATGAAAAACTGTTTTTT
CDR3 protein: CASSQEWRAFATNEKLFF

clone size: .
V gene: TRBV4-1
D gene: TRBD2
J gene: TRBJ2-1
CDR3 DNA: TGCGCCAGCAGCCAAGATTGGACTAGCATCAGGGAGCAGTTCTTC
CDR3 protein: CASSQDWTSIREQFF

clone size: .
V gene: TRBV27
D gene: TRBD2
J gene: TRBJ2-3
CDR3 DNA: TGTGCCAGCAGTCGAGCTAGCGGGAGTTACACGCAGTATTTT
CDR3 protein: CASSRASGSYTQYF

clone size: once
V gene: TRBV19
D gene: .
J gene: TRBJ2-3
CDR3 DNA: TGTGCCAGTAGTCCCTTGGGCTATCACTTCACAGATACGCAGTATTTT
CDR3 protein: CASSPLGYHFTDTQYF

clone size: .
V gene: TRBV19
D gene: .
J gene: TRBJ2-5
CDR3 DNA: TGTGCCACTCCCGCCAACAAGAAGACCCAGTACTTC
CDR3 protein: CATPANKKTQYF

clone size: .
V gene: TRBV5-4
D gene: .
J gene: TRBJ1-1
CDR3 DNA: TGTGCCAGCAGCTTGTGGGGGGGCAACGCTGAAGCTTTCTTT
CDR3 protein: CASSLWGGNAEAFF

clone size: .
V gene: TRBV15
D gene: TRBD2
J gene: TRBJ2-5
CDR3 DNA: TGTGCCACCAGCAGAGATCTGGTAGCGGGAGAGTCAGAGACCCAGTACTTC
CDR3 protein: CATSRDLVAGESETQYF

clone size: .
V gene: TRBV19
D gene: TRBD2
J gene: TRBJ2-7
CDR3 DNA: TGTGCCAGTAGTATGGAACTAGCGGACTACTACGAGCAGTACTTC
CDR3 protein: CASSMELADYYEQYF

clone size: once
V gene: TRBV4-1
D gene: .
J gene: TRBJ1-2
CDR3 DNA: TGCGCCAGCAGCCAATTGGGACTTAACTATGGCTACACCTTC
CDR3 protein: CASSQLGLNYGYTF

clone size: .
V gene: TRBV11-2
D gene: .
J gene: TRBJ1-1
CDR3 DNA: TGTGCCAGCAGCCCCAGGACACTGCTGAACACTGAAGCTTTCTTT
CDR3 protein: CASSPRTLLNTEAFF

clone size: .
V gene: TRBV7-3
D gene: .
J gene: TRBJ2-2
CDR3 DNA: TGTGCCAGCAGCCCACGCAGCGGCGTCCTCGCGAACACCGGGGAGCTGTTTTTT
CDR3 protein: CASSPRSGVLANTGELFF

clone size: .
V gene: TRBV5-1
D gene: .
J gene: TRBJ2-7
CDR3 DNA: TGCGCCAGCAGTCCCGGGCAGGGAGGTAGAGGAGGCGAGCAGTACTTC
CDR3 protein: CASSPGQGGRGGEQYF

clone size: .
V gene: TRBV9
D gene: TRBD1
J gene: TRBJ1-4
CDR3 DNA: TGTGCCAGCAGCCCCTTGGGGACAGGAGTTGGGAAACTGTTTTTT
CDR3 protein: CASSPLGTGVGKLFF

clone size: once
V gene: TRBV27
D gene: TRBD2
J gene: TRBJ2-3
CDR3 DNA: TGTGCCAGCAGTCTCGGGAGGGCTAGGGCAGATACGCAGTATTTT
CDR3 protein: CASSLGRARADTQYF

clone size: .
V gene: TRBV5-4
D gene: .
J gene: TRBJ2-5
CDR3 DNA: TGTGCCAGCAGCTTGGACGAGGGAGAGACCCAGTACTTC
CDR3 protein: CASSLDEGETQYF

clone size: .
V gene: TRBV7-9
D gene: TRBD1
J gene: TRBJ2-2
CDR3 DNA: TGTGCCAGCAGCGCTCCCGGGACAGGGAGCACCGGGGAGCTGTTTTTT
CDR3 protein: CASSAPGTGSTGELFF

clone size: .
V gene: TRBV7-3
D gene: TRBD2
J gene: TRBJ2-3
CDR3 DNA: TGTGCCAGCCGCGGGGGGAGCACAGATACGCAGTATTTT
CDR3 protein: CASRGGSTDTQYF

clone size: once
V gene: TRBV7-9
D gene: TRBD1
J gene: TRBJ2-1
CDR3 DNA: TGTTCCAGCAGCGCCCGGGACAGTGAGCAGTTCTTC
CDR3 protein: CSSSARDSEQFF

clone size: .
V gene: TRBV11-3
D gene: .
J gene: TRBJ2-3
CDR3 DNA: TGTGCCAGCAGCGGCAGACTAGTGGGTACGCAGTATTTT
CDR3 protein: CASSGRLVGTQYF

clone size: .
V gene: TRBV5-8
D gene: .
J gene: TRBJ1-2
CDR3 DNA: TGTGCCAGCAGCTTCGGGGGGCGAGGCTATGGCTACACCTTC
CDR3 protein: CASSFGGRGYGYTF

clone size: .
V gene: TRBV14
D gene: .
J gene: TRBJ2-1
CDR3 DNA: TGTGCCAGCAGCCTCCTCCGGGTAAGCTCCTACAATGAGCAGTTCTTC
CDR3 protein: CASSLLRVSSYNEQFF

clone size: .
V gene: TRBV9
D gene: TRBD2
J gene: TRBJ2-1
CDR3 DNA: TGTGCCAGCAGCGTTCAGACTAGCGGGAGTTATAATGAGCAGTTCTTC
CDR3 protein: CASSVQTSGSYNEQFF

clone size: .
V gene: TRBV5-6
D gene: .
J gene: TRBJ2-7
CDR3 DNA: TGTGCCAGCAGCTTGGTTGGGGGGAGCTCCTACGAGCAGTACTTC
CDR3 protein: CASSLVGGSSYEQYF

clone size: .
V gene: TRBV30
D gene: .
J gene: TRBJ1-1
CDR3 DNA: TGTGCCCTCTTCGGAGCCGAAGCTTTCTTT
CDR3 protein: CALFGAEAFF

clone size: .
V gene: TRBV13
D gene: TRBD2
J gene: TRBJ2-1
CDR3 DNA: TGTGCCAGCAGCTTTTTAGCGGGAGTATACAATGAGCAGTTCTTC
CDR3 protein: CASSFLAGVYNEQFF

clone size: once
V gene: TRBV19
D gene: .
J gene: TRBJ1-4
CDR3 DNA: TGTGCCAGTACCAATCGGGGCGGGGCCGTACATGAAAAACTGTTTTTT
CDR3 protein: CASTNRGGAVHEKLFF

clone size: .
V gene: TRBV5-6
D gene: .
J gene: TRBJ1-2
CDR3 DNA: TGTGCCAGCAGCGAGGCGGGTACCTATGGCTACACCTTC
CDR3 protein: CASSEAGTYGYTF

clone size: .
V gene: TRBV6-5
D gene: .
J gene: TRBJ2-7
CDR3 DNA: TGTGCCAGCAGTTACTCGTTCCAGGTAAACTACGAGCAGTACTTC
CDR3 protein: CASSYSFQVNYEQYF

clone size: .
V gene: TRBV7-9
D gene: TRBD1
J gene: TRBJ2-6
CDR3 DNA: TGTTCCAGCAGCTTAGCCGGGACAGCCGGGGCCAACGTCCTGACTTTC
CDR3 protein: CSSSLAGTAGANVLTF

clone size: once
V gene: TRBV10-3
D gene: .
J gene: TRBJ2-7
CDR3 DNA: TGTGCCATCAGTGACGGGTTGACTTACGAGCAGTACTTC
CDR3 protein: CAISDGLTYEQYF

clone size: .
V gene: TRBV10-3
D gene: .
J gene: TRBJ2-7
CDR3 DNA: TGTGCCATCAGTGAGAACACCCTCTCCTACGAGCAGTACTTC
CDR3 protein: CAISENTLSYEQYF

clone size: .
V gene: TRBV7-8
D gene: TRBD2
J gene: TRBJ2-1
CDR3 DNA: TGTGCCAGCAGCTTAGCGCTCTTTGCTAGCGGTAAAAATGAGCAGTTCTTC
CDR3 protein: CASSLALFASGKNEQFF

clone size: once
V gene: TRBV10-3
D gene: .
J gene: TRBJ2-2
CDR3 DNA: TGTGCCACCAGTCCCGATTGGGCAAATAACCTAAACACCGGGGAGCTGTTTTTT
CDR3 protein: CATSPDWANNLNTGELFF

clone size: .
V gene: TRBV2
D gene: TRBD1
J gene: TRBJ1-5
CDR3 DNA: TGTGCCAGTAGAGACAGGGGGGATCAGCCCCAGCATTTT
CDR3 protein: CASRDRGDQPQHF

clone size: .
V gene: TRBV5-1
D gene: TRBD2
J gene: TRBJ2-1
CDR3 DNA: TGCGCCAGCAGCTTGGATCTAGCGGGAGGGTACAATGAGCAGTTCTTC
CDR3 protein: CASSLDLAGGYNEQFF

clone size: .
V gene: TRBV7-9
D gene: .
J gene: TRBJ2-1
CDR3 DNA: TGTGCCAGCAGCTTACTGGGCGGGAAGGGTGGGCAGTTCTTC
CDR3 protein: CASSLLGGKGGQFF